The 25 T cell receptor beta chains below all came from one sample that was sequenced in a study of TIL therapy for anti-PD-1-resistant metastatic lung cancer. This was the immunoSEQ v3 assay. TCRdb's copy holds only in-frame clones and misses some; the assay was immunoSEQ multiplex PCR. Altogether fewer than 30,000 clones are present, roughly 63% being singletons, with the ten largest covering 15% to 20%. Time point given: pre-treatment sample, taken before nivolumab and TIL therapy. The tumor samples were excised metastases, mostly pleural nodules or supraclavicular lymph nodes. The input for sequencing was tumor tissue, taken at baseline. These receptors all come from a woman aged 25 to 80 with non-small cell lung cancer.

V and J are TRBV11-2 and TRBJ2-7; D unclear. The germline gives CDR1 SGHAT, CDR2 FQNNGV. The CDR3 spans 14 residues. Deletions cut 5 bases from V and 6 bases from J, with 17 bases between. CDR3: CASSPRGFEFEQYF. The CDR3 coding sequence is TGTGCCAGCAGCCCTCGAGGTTTCGAGTTCGAGCAGTACTTC.

The chain combines TRBV2 with TRBJ2-7, with D possibly being TRBD1 (5 bases). The V gene lost 1 base and the J gene lost 2 bases, with 12 bases spanning the gap. CDR1 is SNHLY and CDR2 is FYNNEI in the germline V gene. This CDR3 is built from 15 residues. CDR3 sequence (DNA): TGTGCCAGCAGTGAAGACGGACACTCTCCCTACGAGCAGTACTTC. This sequence encodes CASSEDGHSPYEQYF.

The chain carries TRBV18 and TRBJ1-2, with D possibly being TRBD1 (5 bases). CDR1 and CDR2 from the germline V gene are KGHSH and LQKENI. V was pared by 3 bases and J by 5 bases, with 19 bases between. The CDR3 is made up of 16 amino acids. CDR3: CASSPLGDGPTYGYTF. Here the CDR3 DNA reads TGTGCCAGCTCACCTCTCGGGGACGGGCCAACATATGGCTACACCTTC.

The V and J genes are TRBV27 and TRBJ1-1; no reliable D call. V lost 0 bases, J lost 5 bases, and 10 bases lay in between. The CDR3 is 14 residues long. Germline V gene sequence: CDR1 MNHEY, CDR2 SMNVEV (reference sequence). The DNA for the CDR3 is TGTGCCAGCAGTTTATCTCCGGATGGGACTGAAGCTTTCTTT. This gives the protein CASSLSPDGTEAFF.

The gene calls are TRBV15 and TRBJ2-5; D possibly corresponds to TRBD1 (5 bases). Germline V gene lookup returns CDR1 LNHNV and CDR2 YYDKDF (reference sequence). V was cut by 6 bases and J by 4 bases, with 12 bases left in between. This CDR3 comprises 13 residues. Written as DNA, the CDR3 is TGTGCCACCAGTCGACAGTTGGGAGAGACCCAGTACTTC. This sequence encodes CATSRQLGETQYF.

There are a few counts of this clone. The chain links TRBV6-1 to TRBJ1-2, with 7 positions matching TRBD1. CDR3 length: 13 residues. Germline trimming cut 3 bases from V and 3 bases from J; bases unmatched to any gene: 1. The germline V gene has CDR1 MNHNS and CDR2 SASEGT. The CDR3 protein is CASSDRGDYGYTF. The CDR3 nucleotides read TGTGCCAGCAGTGACAGGGGGGACTATGGCTACACCTTC.

This clone was seen a few times. The chain combines TRBV7-2 with TRBJ1-5; 7 positions match TRBD1. CDR1 and CDR2 (germline): SGHTA, FQGNSA. V lost 5 bases and J lost 4; bases outside the gene matches: 8. The CDR3 is 15 amino acids. Written as DNA, the CDR3 is TGTGCCAGCAGCCCGAGGGGGCCCATTAATCAGCCCCAGCATTTT. Translation: CASSPRGPINQPQHF.

There are many counts of this clone. The genes are TRBV9 and TRBJ2-7; TRBD2 aligns across 11 bases. V gave up 0 bases and J gave up 0 bases; unmatched junction bases: 11. There are 19 residues in the CDR3. Per germline, CDR1 SGDLS and CDR2 YYNGEE. CDR3 DNA sequence: TGTGCCAGCAGCGTAGGGCTAGCGGGAGGAGGAACCATCTCCTACGAGCAGTACTTC. The encoded protein is CASSVGLAGGGTISYEQYF.

The chain combines TRBV18 with TRBJ1-1; tentatively, D is TRBD1 (6 bases). Per germline, CDR1 KGHSH and CDR2 LQKENI. CDR3 length: 17 residues. V lost 4 bases and J 0 bases, leaving 18 bases between the germline ends. This CDR3 reads CASSLTKPGHLNTEAFF. The CDR3 coding sequence is TGTGCCAGCTCACTTACTAAACCGGGACACCTGAACACTGAAGCTTTCTTT.

In its sample, this clone was seen a few times. This chain connects TRBV30 to TRBJ1-1, with 8 bases aligning to TRBD1. In germline, CDR1 is GTSNPN, CDR2 SVGIG (reference sequence). The trim removed 2 bases at V and 13 bases at J, leaving 12 bases unmatched. The CDR3 is made up of 13 amino acids. The CDR3 region has the DNA TGTGCCTGGAGTAAGGAATTCGGACAGGGAGGTTTCTTT. The encoded protein is CAWSKEFGQGGFF.

The V call is TRBV7-6, the J call TRBJ2-2; D tentatively fits TRBD1 or TRBD2 (6 bases each). There are 15 residues in the CDR3. Trimming pared 6 bases from V and 4 bases from J, leaving 15 bases between. Germline values: CDR1 SGHVS, CDR2 FNYEAQ. CDR3 protein: CASSSPGGSTGELFF. DNA of the CDR3: TGTGCCAGCAGTTCCCCCGGGGGCAGCACCGGGGAGCTGTTTTTT.

This clone turned up a few times. CDR3 sequence (DNA): TGCGCCAGCAGCTTGGGCTATAGGACTCCTGAGCCCCAGCATTTT. Protein product: CASSLGYRTPEPQHF. The V gene is TRBV5-1, the J gene TRBJ1-5, with D unclear. This CDR3 contains 15 residues. CDR1 is SGHRS, CDR2 YFSETQ, per germline. V lost 0 bases and J 8 bases, leaving 15 bases between the germline ends.

This clone was seen only a few times. The chain joins TRBV6-1 to TRBJ2-4; the D gene is possibly TRBD2 (5 bases). There are 16 residues in the CDR3. Trimming removed 3 bases at V and 1 base at J, with 13 bases between. Per the germline V gene, CDR1 is MNHNS and CDR2 is SASEGT. The CDR3 sequence: CASSDTPLAAKNIQYF. As DNA, the CDR3 is TGTGCCAGCAGTGACACCCCGTTAGCGGCCAAAAACATTCAGTACTTC.

This clone was detected a few times. The V and J genes are TRBV7-9 and TRBJ2-5; tentative D call: TRBD2 (6 bases). The germline CDR1 and CDR2 sequences are SEHNR and FQNEAQ (reference sequence). The CDR3 has 12 residues. Trimming took off 9 bases at V and 5 bases at J, with 13 bases between the two ends. Written as DNA, the CDR3 is TGTGCCAGTGGGAGGTTTGATGAGACCCAGTACTTC. It is translated as CASGRFDETQYF.

This clone was recorded only once. The rearrangement uses TRBV7-9 and TRBJ1-2; D is ambiguous. V gave up 1 base and J gave up 11 bases, with 17 bases separating them. Germline V gene data show CDR1 as SEHNR and CDR2 as FQNEAQ (reference sequence). This CDR3 region has 14 residues. The CDR3 loop reads CASSLVGEPAGYTF. In DNA, the CDR3 is TGTGCCAGCAGCTTAGTAGGAGAGCCGGCGGGGTACACCTTC. The variable domain in full, completed from reference TRBV7-9 and TRBJ1-2, reads DTGVSQNPRHKITKRGQNVTFRCDPISEHNRLYWYRQTLGQGPEFLTYFQNEAQLEKSRLLSDRFSAERPKGSFSTLEIQRTEQGDSAMYLCASSLVGEPAGYTFGSGTRLTVV.

This chain links TRBV4-1 with TRBJ2-3, with 11 bases lining up with TRBD2. This CDR3 has 17 amino acids. The J segment lost 6 bases and the V segment lost 1 base, leaving 9 bases of the junction unmatched. Germline V gene lookup returns CDR1 MGHRA and CDR2 YSYEKL. CDR3 region: CASSQGLAGGQRDTQYF. DNA for the CDR3: TGCGCCAGCAGCCAAGGGCTAGCGGGAGGACAACGTGATACGCAGTATTTT.

This clone was detected a few times. It differs at one base from a far larger clone, so likely a read error. The chain joins TRBV2 to TRBJ2-7, with 9 positions matching TRBD1. The CDR3 has 11 amino acids. V was clipped by 11 bases and J by 3 bases; unmatched bases: 2. Germline assignment: CDR1 SNHLY and CDR2 FYNNEI. Here the CDR3 reads CARGQGYEQYF. CDR3 DNA: TGTGCCCGGGGACAGGGCTACGAGCAGTACTTC.

The gene calls are TRBV9 and TRBJ2-7; 9 positions agree with TRBD1. This CDR3 contains 14 residues. The J segment lost 4 bases and the V segment lost 1 base, leaving 3 bases of the junction unmatched. Germline lookup yields CDR1 SGDLS and CDR2 YYNGEE. As DNA, the CDR3 is TGTGCCAGCAGCGTACAACAGGGGGCTTACGAGCAGTACTTC. Residues: CASSVQQGAYEQYF.

The V and J genes are TRBV6-6 and TRBJ2-7; D is unresolved. The germline CDR1 and CDR2 sequences are MNHNY and SVGAGI (reference sequence). This CDR3 is built from 13 residues. The V end was cut by 5 bases, the J end by 5 bases, with 13 bases between. The CDR3, as DNA: TGTGCCAGCAGTCCCCCCCGCCCACACGAGCAGTACTTC. Its protein product is CASSPPRPHEQYF.

This chain connects TRBV4-2 to TRBJ1-2; D call uncertain. The CDR3 sequence is 15 residues long. V lost 0 bases to trimming and J lost 3 bases, with 11 bases between them. The germline gives CDR1 LGHNA, CDR2 YNFKEQ. CDR3 DNA sequence: TGTGCCAGCAGCCAAGATCCGCAGCCCCACTATGGCTACACCTTC. It specifies CASSQDPQPHYGYTF.

This chain links TRBV6-1 with TRBJ1-4; D possibly corresponds to TRBD1 (5 bases). V was cut by 0 bases and J by 4 bases, with 15 bases left in between. CDR3 length: 17 residues. Per germline, CDR1 MNHNS and CDR2 SASEGT. The CDR3 region is CASSEAVGAYGNEKLFF. The CDR3 coding sequence is TGTGCCAGCAGTGAAGCAGTCGGGGCGTATGGTAATGAAAAACTGTTTTTT.

As regards this clone: Sequence at one end of the junction differs from germline and may be a read error. The genes are TRBV29-1 and TRBJ2-7; a possible D gene is TRBD1 (5 bases). The CDR3 contains 12 residues. CDR1 SQVTM and CDR2 ANQGSEA come from the germline V gene. CDR3: CSIEGQGDEQYF. The CDR3 coding sequence is TGCAGCATTGAAGGGCAGGGTGACGAGCAGTACTTC.

The J gene is TRBJ1-5, the V gene TRBV5-1; D ambiguous. Deletions cut 0 bases from V and 5 bases from J, with 6 bases between. This CDR3 is 13 amino acids long. Germline CDR1 and CDR2: SGHRS and YFSETQ. DNA for the CDR3: TGCGCCAGCAGCTTGGGCGGGGATCAGCCCCAGCATTTT. It codes for CASSLGGDQPQHF.

This clone was observed once. The chain couples TRBV7-8 to TRBJ2-1; D not certain. Per germline, CDR1 SGHVS and CDR2 FQNEAQ. This CDR3 is 16 amino acids long. The germline V and J ends were trimmed by 3 bases and 2 bases, with 14 bases remaining between them. The CDR3 here is CASSFANARAYNEQFF. The CDR3 nucleotides read TGTGCCAGCAGCTTCGCGAACGCCCGGGCCTACAATGAGCAGTTCTTC. The full variable domain, its missing parts supplied by reference TRBV7-8 and TRBJ2-1, is GAGVSQSPRYKVAKRGQDVALRCDPISGHVSLFWYQQALGQGPEFLTYFQNEAQLDKSGLPSDRFFAERPEGSVSTLKIQRTQQEDSAVYLCASSFANARAYNEQFFGPGTRLTVL.

The chain recombines TRBV6-6 with TRBJ2-2, with unresolved D. In germline, CDR1 is MNHNY, CDR2 SVGAGI (reference sequence). This CDR3 contains 14 residues. V lost 0 bases and J 1 base, leaving 3 bases between the germline ends. CDR3: CASSYSGNTGELFF. In nucleotides, the CDR3 is TGTGCCAGCAGTTACTCGGGGAACACCGGGGAGCTGTTTTTT.